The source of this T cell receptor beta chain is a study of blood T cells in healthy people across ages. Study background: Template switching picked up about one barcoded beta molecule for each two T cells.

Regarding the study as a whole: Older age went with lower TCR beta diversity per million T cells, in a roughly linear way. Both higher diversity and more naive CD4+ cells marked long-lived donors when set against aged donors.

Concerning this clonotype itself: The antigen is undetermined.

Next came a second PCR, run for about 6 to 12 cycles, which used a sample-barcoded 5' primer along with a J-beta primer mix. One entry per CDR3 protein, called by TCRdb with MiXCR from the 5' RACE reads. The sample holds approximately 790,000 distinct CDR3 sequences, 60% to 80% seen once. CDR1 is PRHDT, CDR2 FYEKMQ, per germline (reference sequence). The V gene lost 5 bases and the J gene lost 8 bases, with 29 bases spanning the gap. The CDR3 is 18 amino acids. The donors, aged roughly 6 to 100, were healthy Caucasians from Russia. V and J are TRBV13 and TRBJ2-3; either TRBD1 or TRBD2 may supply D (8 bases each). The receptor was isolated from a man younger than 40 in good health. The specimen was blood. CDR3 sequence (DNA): TGTGCCAGCAGCCAGACCCACGACCCGACTAGCGACAGGGGTACGCAGTATTTT. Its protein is CASSQTHDPTSDRGTQYF.